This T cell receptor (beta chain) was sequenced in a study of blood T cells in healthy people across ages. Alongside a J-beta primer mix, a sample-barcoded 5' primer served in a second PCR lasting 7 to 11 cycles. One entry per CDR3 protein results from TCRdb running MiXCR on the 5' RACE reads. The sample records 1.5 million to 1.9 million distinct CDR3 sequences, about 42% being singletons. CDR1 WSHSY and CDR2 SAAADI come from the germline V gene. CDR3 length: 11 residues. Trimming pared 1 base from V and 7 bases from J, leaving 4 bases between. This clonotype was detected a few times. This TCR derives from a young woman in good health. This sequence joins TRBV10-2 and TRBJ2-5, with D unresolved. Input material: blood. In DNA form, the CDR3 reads TGCGCCAGCAGTGAGTGGGGGACCCAGTACTTC. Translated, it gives CASSEWGTQYF.